These 10 T cell receptor beta chains came from one sample sequenced in a study of T cell repertoires in cytomegalovirus infection. Each CDR3 protein gets one entry after TCRdb re-called the reads with MiXCR. The profile shows under 600,000 distinct CDR3 sequences, about 17% of them singletons. Material for sequencing was CD8+ T cells from PBMCs. The receptors shown here come from a human donor in good health (CMV status not recorded). Some clones in this sample may be carry-over from other donors' samples.

With respect to this clonotype: One base away lies a much larger clone, so this may be a sequencing read error. This CDR3 is CASSPRASAEDTF. CDR3 coding DNA: TGTGCCAGCAGCCCCCGGGCCTCCGCGGAGGACACCTTC. The chain links TRBV5-5 to TRBJ1-2, with D hard to call. V was shortened by 4 bases and J by 12 bases, with 19 bases between the two germline ends. Germline CDR1 reads SGHKS; CDR2 reads YYEKEE (reference sequence). The CDR3 extends over 13 amino acids.

About this clonotype itself: A single base separates this from a much larger clone, so it may be a read error. The chain employs TRBV6-2 or TRBV6-3 and TRBJ2-1; unclear D gene. The CDR3 is 15 amino acids. Germline CDR1 and CDR2: MNHEY and SVGEGT. With 6 bases removed from V and 8 bases from J, the gap between germline ends came to 20 bases. The CDR3 loop is CASSPTAESWHEQFF. Here the CDR3 DNA reads TGTGCCAGCAGCCCGACTGCAGAGTCGTGGCATGAGCAGTTCTTC.

As concerns this clonotype: Possible read error: a much larger clone is one base away. The chain has TRBV7-9 and TRBJ2-3, with D perhaps TRBD1 (5 bases). The V and J ends lost 4 bases and 2 bases respectively, with 13 bases between them. Per the germline V gene, CDR1 is SEHNR and CDR2 is FQNEAQ (reference sequence). The CDR3 totals 15 residues. The CDR3 here is CASSSLGRSTDTQYF. CDR3 sequence (DNA): TGTGCCAGCAGCTCCTTGGGGCGGTCCACAGATACGCAGTATTTT.

In its sample, this clonotype was seen a few times. The V gene is TRBV9, the J gene TRBJ2-1; no definite D call. Trimming pared 0 bases from V and 4 bases from J, leaving 8 bases between. Germline loops: CDR1 SGDLS, CDR2 YYNGEE. The CDR3 contains 14 residues. DNA for the CDR3: TGTGCCAGCAGCGTAGGAGCGAAATACAATGAGCAGTTCTTC. Translated: CASSVGAKYNEQFF.

Ten or more counts support this clonotype. The gene calls are TRBV12-3 or TRBV12-4 and TRBJ2-2; 13 nucleotides line up with TRBD2. J lost 8 bases, V lost 4 bases, and 7 bases had no gene match. The CDR3 consists of 16 residues. The CDR3 DNA sequence: TGTGCCAGCAGTTCCGTACTAGCGGGGGGGTATGGGGAGCTGTTTTTT. This translates into CASSSVLAGGYGELFF.

The gene calls are TRBV9 and TRBJ2-7; 7 bases line up with TRBD1. The CDR3 contains 15 residues. V gave up 0 bases and J gave up 2 bases; unmatched junction bases: 5. Germline CDR1 reads SGDLS; CDR2 reads YYNGEE. The CDR3 region has the DNA TGTGCCAGCAGCGTAGCAGGGGGTCCCCCCTACGAGCAGTACTTC. Protein sequence: CASSVAGGPPYEQYF. Complete variable domain (other parts from reference TRBV9 and TRBJ2-7): DSGVTQTPKHLITATGQRVTLRCSPRSGDLSVYWYQQSLDQGLQFLIQYYNGEERAKGNILERFSAQQFPDLHSELNLSSLELGDSALYFCASSVAGGPPYEQYFGPGTRLTVT.

The chain has TRBV29-1 and TRBJ2-7; 10 bases map to TRBD2. Trimming cost V 5 bases and J 3 bases; bases outside gene matches: 4. CDR1 and CDR2 (germline): SQVTM, ANQGSEA. The CDR3 has 13 residues. As DNA, the CDR3 is TGCAGCGTTTCTAGCGGGAGCCGCTACGAGCAGTACTTC. Its translation: CSVSSGSRYEQYF.

Worth noting for this clonotype: A much larger clone sits a single nucleotide away, making a read error possible. Lacking the conserved final phenylalanine or tryptophan, this CDR3 likely reflects a read error. This chain uses TRBV7-8 with TRBJ2-1; D ambiguous. Trimming removed 3 bases from V and 13 bases from J, with 10 bases in between. The CDR3 contains 11 residues. CDR1 is SGHVS and CDR2 is FQNEAQ in the germline V gene. The CDR3 loop is CASSFEGTQFL. The CDR3 bases are TGTGCCAGCAGCTTCGAAGGAACCCAGTTCTTA.

The chain recombines TRBV4-1 with TRBJ1-3; 7 nucleotides match TRBD1. Trimming took 4 bases from V and 8 from J; bases not matched to a gene: 11. The CDR3 has 15 residues. Germline lookup yields CDR1 MGHRA and CDR2 YSYEKL. CDR3 sequence reads: CASSLRVAGGDTIYF. The CDR3 bases are TGCGCCAGCAGCCTAAGAGTGGCAGGGGGGGACACCATATATTTT.

This clonotype was seen more than once but under ten times. The DNA of the CDR3 is TGTGCCAGCAGTTTAGGGCGGTTTAGGTACTTC. Translated: CASSLGRFRYF. This chain uses TRBV27 with TRBJ2-7; D remains unclear. V was pared by 2 bases and J by 12 bases, with 11 bases between. Per the germline V gene, CDR1 is MNHEY and CDR2 is SMNVEV (reference sequence). CDR3 length equals 11 residues.